The entry below describes one T cell receptor beta chain. V lost 2 bases, J lost 5 bases, and 6 bases stayed unmatched. The germline V gene encodes CDR1 LGHDT and CDR2 YNNKEL (reference sequence). The CDR3 consists of 16 residues. Repertoires were generated with immunoSEQ multiplex PCR, while TCRdb's copy carries only in-frame clones and drops some. The table records 280,000 or so clones, about four fifths of them present only once. The sample belongs to a study of blood T cell repertoires in COVID-19. The genes are TRBV3-1 (or the pseudogene TRBV3-2) and TRBJ2-3; 11 bases fit TRBD2. The sequence was collected from a woman in her fifties or sixties who had recovered from COVID-19. Sequences were obtained from peripheral blood. The CDR3 DNA reads as TGTGCCAGCAGCCAACTTAGCGGGGGGGGAGGAGATACGCAGTATTTT. It codes for CASSQLSGGGGDTQYF.